Reported below is one T cell receptor (beta chain). The data belong to a study of identical twins. TCRdb itself ran the 5' RACE reads through MiXCR, one entry per CDR3 protein. The data hold around 530,000 distinct CDR3 sequences, with 12% to 15% observed a single time. These data were likewise used in another study, on yellow fever vaccine responses in identical twins.

Sequenced input: CD4+ T cells sorted from blood. The source is a woman between 18 and 30 years old in good health.

As DNA, the CDR3 is TGCGCCAGCAGCCGGGACAGGGGCCCACTAACCGGGGAGCTGTTTTTT. It codes for CASSRDRGPLTGELFF. The chain carries TRBV5-1 and TRBJ2-2, with TRBD1 identical over 10 bases. Per the germline V gene, CDR1 is SGHRS and CDR2 is YFSETQ. This CDR3 is 16 amino acids long. With 4 bases clipped from V and 5 bases from J, the junction kept 8 bases outside the gene matches.